Listed below are T cell receptor beta chains from one sample, sequenced in a study of identical twins. Each CDR3 protein is one row after TCRdb ran MiXCR on the 5' RACE reads. The table records hundreds of thousands of distinct CDR3 sequences, over 12% of them present only once. The sequencing sample was made of memory (CD45RO+) T cells sorted from blood. The receptors stem from a woman younger than 30 in good health. Each CDR3 is given with its conserved first and last residue. A D gene is named only where the DNA matches it firmly. Some rows have no size entry. The others give once, few or many, or a class for an expanded clone.

j_gene | abundance | d_gene | v_gene | CDR3nt | CDR3aa
TRBJ2-3 | few | . | TRBV27 | TGTGCCAGCAGGCGCGGACTTTCATCAGATACGCAGTATTTT | CASRRGLSSDTQYF
TRBJ2-7 | . | . | TRBV5-1 | TGCGCCAGCACGAGAGGCTACGAGCAGTACTTC | CASTRGYEQYF
TRBJ2-7 | . | . | TRBV20-1 | TGCAGTGCTGAGGAGTGGGGATCCTACGAGCAGTACTTC | CSAEEWGSYEQYF
TRBJ2-3 | many | . | TRBV6-2/TRBV6-3 | TGTGCCAGCAGGACCCCTGGGGCGGCAGATACGCAGTATTTT | CASRTPGAADTQYF
TRBJ2-2 | few | . | TRBV10-3 | TGTGCCATCAGTGAGTCGGCCGGTAGGACCGGGGAGCTGTTTTTT | CAISESAGRTGELFF
TRBJ2-1 | few | . | TRBV5-4 | TGTGCCAGCAGTCCGGAAGCGGTTTCCTACAATGAGCAGTTCTTC | CASSPEAVSYNEQFF
TRBJ2-1 | few | TRBD2 | TRBV11-2 | TGTGCCAGCAGCCCCCGTAGCGGGAGGGCTTACAATGAGCAGTTCTTC | CASSPRSGRAYNEQFF
TRBJ1-2 | . | . | TRBV3-1 | TGTGCCAGCAGACGGGGCGGAACTAACTATGGCTACACCTTC | CASRRGGTNYGYTF
TRBJ2-2 | . | . | TRBV20-1 | TGCAGTGCTAGAGGCGAAGACCTGGGGGGCACCGGGGAGCTGTTTTTT | CSARGEDLGGTGELFF
TRBJ1-5 | . | . | TRBV30 | TGTGCCTGGGGCGGACAACCCAATCAGCCCCAGCATTTT | CAWGGQPNQPQHF
TRBJ2-1 | few | . | TRBV5-4 | TGTGCCAGCAGCTGGGGAAAGGGCATACGCAATGAGCAGTTCTTC | CASSWGKGIRNEQFF
TRBJ2-6 | . | . | TRBV7-9 | TGTGCCACCGACTACTCTGGGGCCAACGTCCTGACTTTC | CATDYSGANVLTF
TRBJ2-3 | few | TRBD2 | TRBV6-5 | TGTGCCAGCAGTTACACGGCTCTGAGCGGGGTCACAGATACGCAGTATTTT | CASSYTALSGVTDTQYF
TRBJ2-2 | . | . | TRBV6-1 | TGTGCCAGCAGTCGGATGTCGACGGGCACCGGGGAGCTGTTTTTT | CASSRMSTGTGELFF
TRBJ2-2 | few | . | TRBV6-5 | TGTGCCAGCAGTCGACTAGAGGGGGAGCTGTTTTTT | CASSRLEGELFF
TRBJ1-1 | . | . | TRBV6-1 | TGTGCCAGCAGTGCCCGCAGGGGCTTGGGGATGAACACTGAAGCTTTCTTT | CASSARRGLGMNTEAFF
TRBJ2-7 | . | TRBD2 | TRBV20-1 | TGCAGTGCTAGACCATGGGGGACTAGCGGGAACTACGAGCAGTACTTC | CSARPWGTSGNYEQYF
TRBJ2-3 | few | . | TRBV9 | TGTGCCAGCAGCCCCCGGGGAGGTCAGCAGTATTTT | CASSPRGGQQYF
TRBJ2-7 | many | . | TRBV3-1 | TGTGCCAGCAGCCGAGGAAACAGCTTCGCCCATTTC | CASSRGNSFAHF
TRBJ2-1 | many | TRBD2 | TRBV5-5 | TGTGCCAGCAGCTTGGGACTAGCCTCCTACAATGAGCAGTTCTTC | CASSLGLASYNEQFF
TRBJ1-5 | . | TRBD1 | TRBV12-5 | TGTGCTAGTGGCCTGGGACAGAATCAGCCCCAGCATTTT | CASGLGQNQPQHF
TRBJ2-7 | many | TRBD1 | TRBV20-1 | TGCAGTGCTAGAACAGGACAGGGTCAGATCTACGAGCAGTACTTC | CSARTGQGQIYEQYF
TRBJ2-1 | . | TRBD2 | TRBV29-1 | TGCAGCGTCGCGACTAGCGGGGGTCAAATTTACAATGAGCAGTTCTTC | CSVATSGGQIYNEQFF
TRBJ2-3 | . | . | TRBV7-2 | TGTGCCAGCAGCTTATTACGAGCAGCAGATACGCAGTATTTT | CASSLLRAADTQYF
TRBJ2-1 | few | TRBD1 | TRBV27 | TGTGCCAGCACCCCAGGGACAGGCGCCGTCGCGGGCCGTGAGCAGTTCTTC | CASTPGTGAVAGREQFF
TRBJ2-7 | many | . | TRBV7-2 | TGTGCCAGCAGCTTAGGAGCAGGGAATTCCTACGAGCAGTACTTC | CASSLGAGNSYEQYF
TRBJ2-7 | . | TRBD1 | TRBV6-5 | TGTGCCAGCAGTTACTCGGGACAGGGGGCCGAGCAGTACTTC | CASSYSGQGAEQYF
TRBJ2-1 | few | TRBD2 | TRBV11-2 | TGTGCCAGCAGCTTTAGCGGGAGGGGTAATGAGCAGTTCTTC | CASSFSGRGNEQFF
TRBJ1-1 | . | . | TRBV20-1 | TGCAGTGCTAGAGGTCACGGGGCAGGTACTGAAGCTTTCTTT | CSARGHGAGTEAFF
TRBJ2-3 | few | . | TRBV9 | TGTGCCAGCAACCATGGAGGTTCGGCAGATACGCAGTATTTT | CASNHGGSADTQYF
TRBJ2-7 | . | . | TRBV3-1 | TGTGCCAGCAGCCAAGCCGCCCTAGCGGAGCAGTACTTC | CASSQAALAEQYF
TRBJ2-7 | few | . | TRBV5-1 | TGCGCCAGCAGCTTTAGACAGGCTACCTACGAGCAGTACTTC | CASSFRQATYEQYF
TRBJ1-1 | . | . | TRBV20-1 | TGCAGTGCTTCGAGTGGTAGGACAGCGGCTGAAGCTTTCTTT | CSASSGRTAAEAFF
TRBJ2-6 | few | . | TRBV7-9 | TGTGCCAGCATGGACTGGGACACCCACTCTGGGGCCAACGTCCTGACTTTC | CASMDWDTHSGANVLTF
TRBJ2-7 | . | . | TRBV6-6 | TGTGCCAGCAGTCCGGTTGGAGGAGACGAGCAGTACTTC | CASSPVGGDEQYF
TRBJ1-1 | many | TRBD1 | TRBV6-1 | TGTGCCAGCAGACTACAGGGGACGGACACTGAAGCTTTCTTT | CASRLQGTDTEAFF
TRBJ2-7 | . | . | TRBV13 | TGTGCCAGCAGCTTCCGCCAGGGCTTCTCCTACGAGCAGTACTTC | CASSFRQGFSYEQYF
TRBJ2-1 | few | . | TRBV3-1 | TGTGCCAGCAGCCATGCGGACAGGAGGGGGCAGTTCTTC | CASSHADRRGQFF
TRBJ2-7 | . | . | TRBV29-1 | TGCAGCGTGGGATTGACGGGCCTCTCCTACGAGCAGTACTTC | CSVGLTGLSYEQYF
TRBJ2-3 | . | TRBD2 | TRBV5-1 | TGCGCCAGCAGCATGCCGGCTAGCGGGGGGACCATGATCACAAGGACGCAGTATTTT | CASSMPASGGTMITRTQYF